A single sample is the source of the 29 T cell receptor beta chains below, sequenced in a study of T cell changes during pregnancy in multiple sclerosis. The data were produced by immunoSEQ multiplex PCR, yet TCRdb's version contains in-frame clones alone and is incomplete. The sample contains tens of thousands of clones, about 92% of which appear only once. This sample comprised peripheral blood, obtained in the third trimester of pregnancy. The receptors stem from a female donor in good health, enrolled as a control in a pregnancy study.

V usage is TRBV7-6 and J usage is TRBJ1-3; the D is unclear. Trimming stripped 11 bases from V and 0 bases from J, with 14 bases between. CDR1 is SGHVS and CDR2 is FNYEAQ in the germline V gene. The CDR3 contains 14 residues. For the CDR3, the DNA is TGTGCCTCGAAAGAGGACTTCTCTGGAAACACCATATATTTT. It codes for CASKEDFSGNTIYF.

This chain connects TRBV5-1 to TRBJ2-7; 12 nucleotides line up with TRBD2. The CDR3 is 13 amino acids. From germline, CDR1 is SGHRS and CDR2 YFSETQ. Trimming took 4 bases from V and 11 from J; bases not matched to a gene: 7. The CDR3 DNA reads TGCGCCAGCAGCGACCTAGCGGGAGGGCATAAGTACTTC. It is translated as CASSDLAGGHKYF.

The chain recombines TRBV19 with TRBJ1-2, with TRBD1 matching 11 bases. V shed 6 bases, J shed 3 bases, and the junction held 6 bases outside the gene matches. The CDR3 sequence is 15 residues long. In germline, CDR1 is LNHDA, CDR2 SQIVND (reference sequence). CDR3 coding DNA: TGTGCCAGTAGGGACAGGGGGCTGTTCGACTATGGCTACACCTTC. It is translated as CASRDRGLFDYGYTF.

CDR3 sequence: CASSVYPAGGNEQFF. CDR3 bases: TGTGCCAGCAGCGTATACCCGGCGGGCGGAAATGAGCAGTTCTTC. The chain uses TRBV9 and TRBJ2-1; D may be TRBD2 (5 bases). Germline V lookup: CDR1 SGDLS, CDR2 YYNGEE. The CDR3 contains 15 residues. V was cut by 1 base and J by 7 bases, with 15 bases left in between.

Here the CDR3 reads CASSWGTQQETQYF. CDR3 in DNA: TGTGCCAGTAGTTGGGGGACTCAGCAAGAGACCCAGTACTTC. This chain links TRBV19 with TRBJ2-5, with D possibly TRBD2 on 6 matching bases. CDR3 length equals 14 residues. Trimming shortened V by 5 bases and J by 2 bases, and 12 bases separated the two germline ends. CDR1 is LNHDA, CDR2 SQIVND, per germline (reference sequence).

The J gene is TRBJ1-1, the V gene TRBV2, with 7 positions matching TRBD1. CDR3 length: 13 residues. Losses at the gene ends were 7 bases for V and 4 bases for J; bases not matched to a gene: 6. The germline CDR1 and CDR2 sequences are SNHLY and FYNNEI. The DNA for the CDR3 is TGTGCCAGCACCTTGACAGGGACCACTGAAGCTTTCTTT. This translates into CASTLTGTTEAFF.

The chain has TRBV27 and TRBJ2-5; 15 bases fit TRBD2. The CDR3 sequence is 15 residues long. Trimming at V came to 4 bases and at J to 5 bases, leaving 2 bases not matched to a gene. The germline CDR1 and CDR2 sequences are MNHEY and SMNVEV (reference sequence). The CDR3: CASSSGTSGGETQYF. CDR3 nucleotide sequence: TGTGCCAGCAGTTCGGGGACTAGCGGGGGGGAGACCCAGTACTTC.

V gene TRBV15 combines with J gene TRBJ1-4; D is perhaps TRBD1 (5 bases). Germline V gives CDR1 LNHNV, CDR2 YYDKDF (reference sequence). V lost 0 bases and J 0 bases, leaving 14 bases between the germline ends. The length of the CDR3 is 18 residues. The CDR3 loop reads CATSRDGGGLATNEKLFF. For the CDR3, the DNA is TGTGCCACCAGCAGAGATGGGGGGGGATTAGCAACTAATGAAAAACTGTTTTTT.

Here the CDR3 DNA reads TGTGCCAGTAGTATAGATCCCCGCGGTCTGATAGGCGGGGGCTACACCTTC. The encoded protein is CASSIDPRGLIGGGYTF. V usage is TRBV19 and J usage is TRBJ1-2; D remains ambiguous. Looked up from germline, CDR1 is LNHDA and CDR2 is SQIVND (reference sequence). Trimming left V 0 bases short and J 8 bases short, with 22 bases between. This CDR3 spans 17 amino acids. Together with reference TRBV19 and TRBJ1-2, the CDR3 gives the full variable domain: DGGITQSPKYLFRKEGQNVTLSCEQNLNHDAMYWYRQDPGQGLRLIYYSQIVNDFQKGDIAEGYSVSREKKESFPLTVTSAQKNPTAFYLCASSIDPRGLIGGGYTFGSGTRLTVV.

The rearrangement uses TRBV15 and TRBJ1-6; 8 bases are shared with TRBD1. V lost 6 bases to trimming and J lost 6 bases; unmatched junction nucleotides: 7. Germline V lookup: CDR1 LNHNV, CDR2 YYDKDF (reference sequence). This CDR3 has 15 residues. The CDR3 spells CATRVRDRGNSPLHF. In nucleotides, the CDR3 is TGTGCCACCAGGGTCCGAGACAGGGGTAATTCACCCCTCCACTTT.

The chain couples TRBV28 to TRBJ1-1, with a weak D call TRBD1 (5 bases). Germline V lookup: CDR1 MDHEN, CDR2 SYDVKM. V gave up 6 bases and J gave up 5 bases, with 7 bases separating them. This CDR3 comprises 11 residues. This CDR3 reads CASRRGTEAFF. The CDR3 region has the DNA TGTGCCAGCAGACGGGGGACTGAAGCTTTCTTT. The entire variable domain, with the rest obtained from reference TRBV28 and TRBJ1-1, is as follows: DVKVTQSSRYLVKRTGEKVFLECVQDMDHENMFWYRQDPGLGLRLIYFSYDVKMKEKGDIPEGYSVSREKKERFSLILESASTNQTSMYLCASRRGTEAFFGQGTRLTVV.

This clone appeared a single time. J is TRBJ1-1 and V is TRBV28; 9 nucleotides align to TRBD1. The length of the CDR3 is 13 residues. Per the germline V gene, CDR1 is MDHEN and CDR2 is SYDVKM. V was pared by 8 bases and J by 4 bases, with 5 bases of the junction left unmatched. The CDR3 protein is CASGQGSGTEAFF. CDR3 coding DNA: TGTGCCAGCGGACAGGGGAGCGGCACTGAAGCTTTCTTT.

V and J are TRBV1 and TRBJ2-3; the listed D gene, TRBD2, was not tested against the DNA. TRBV1 represents a pseudogene. The CDR3 covers 21 residues. The CDR3 region is CTSSQDLGRPASGTCTDTQYF. In nucleotides, the CDR3 is TGCACCAGCAGCCAGGACCTAGGCCGCCCCGCTAGCGGGACCTGCACAGATACGCAGTATTTT.

The chain has TRBV18 and TRBJ1-3; D unclear. Looked up from germline, CDR1 is KGHSH and CDR2 is LQKENI. Trimming cost V 3 bases and J 2 bases, with 8 bases left between them. The CDR3 is 14 amino acids. The CDR3 spells CASSPGRAGNTIYF. The DNA of the CDR3 is TGTGCCAGCTCACCGGGGAGGGCTGGAAACACCATATATTTT.

This rearrangement joins TRBV5-6 to TRBJ2-5; 11 nucleotides match TRBD2. The J call is doubtful: the DNA matches TRBJ2-7 better. CDR3 length equals 16 residues. The germline V gene has CDR1 SGHDT and CDR2 YYEEEE. The DNA for the CDR3 is TGTGCCAGCAGCTTGCAGGGGACTAGCGGTTCCTACGAGCAGTACTTC. Protein sequence: CASSLQGTSGSYEQYF.

The gene calls are TRBV6-6 and TRBJ1-6; TRBD1 matches 8 bases. CDR1 is MNHNY and CDR2 is SVGAGI in the germline V gene (reference sequence). V shed 6 bases, J shed 10 bases, and the junction held 14 bases outside the gene matches. CDR3 size: 16 residues. The CDR3 reads CASRPRGQVLGSPLHF. Written as DNA, the CDR3 is TGTGCCAGCAGACCCCGGGGACAGGTACTAGGGTCACCCCTCCACTTT.

V gene TRBV7-9 combines with J gene TRBJ2-7; D perhaps matches TRBD1 (7 bases). The germline V gene encodes CDR1 SEHNR and CDR2 FQNEAQ (reference sequence). This CDR3 spans 14 amino acids. Trimming left V 5 bases short and J 2 bases short, with 13 bases between. The CDR3 reads CASSGGTDTYEQYF. As DNA, the CDR3 is TGTGCCAGCAGCGGAGGGACAGATACCTACGAGCAGTACTTC.

The J gene is TRBJ2-5, the V gene TRBV5-4; 10 bases align to TRBD2. Unmatched junction bases numbered 3, after V lost 4 bases and J lost 3 bases. The germline gives CDR1 SGHNT, CDR2 YYREEE (reference sequence). The CDR3 has 14 amino acids. CDR3 coding DNA: TGTGCCAGCAGCATAGGACTAGCGGAAGAGACCCAGTACTTC. Protein sequence: CASSIGLAEETQYF. Full variable domain (outside the CDR3, taken from reference TRBV5-4 and TRBJ2-5): ETGVTQSPTHLIKTRGQQVTLRCSSQSGHNTVSWYQQALGQGPQFIFQYYREEENGRGNFPPRFSGLQFPNYSSELNVNALELDDSALYLCASSIGLAEETQYFGPGTRLLVL.

Regarding this clone: This same CDR3 is encoded by further DNA sequences in the sample. V is TRBV7-9 and J is TRBJ2-7, with TRBD1 matching over 9 bases. CDR1 is SEHNR, CDR2 FQNEAQ, per germline (reference sequence). The V segment lost 5 bases and the J segment 4 bases; nucleotides outside the gene matches: 6. The CDR3 runs to 14 residues. The CDR3 protein is CASSPPDRGYEQYF. CDR3 DNA: TGTGCCAGCAGCCCCCCGGACAGGGGTTACGAGCAGTACTTC.

J is TRBJ2-3 and V is TRBV15; 8 positions match TRBD2. The CDR3 has 16 amino acids. CDR1 LNHNV and CDR2 YYDKDF come from the germline V gene (reference sequence). Trimming at V came to 3 bases and at J to 4 bases, leaving 9 bases not matched to a gene. In DNA form, the CDR3 reads TGTGCCACCAGCAGCAGCCCGGGACTAGGATCAGATACGCAGTATTTT. Protein product: CATSSSPGLGSDTQYF.

J is TRBJ2-7 and V is TRBV11-3, with D unresolved. V was shortened by 0 bases and J by 2 bases, with 8 bases between the two germline ends. The CDR3 consists of 14 residues. From germline, CDR1 is SGHNT and CDR2 YENEEA. CDR3 bases: TGTGCCAGCAGCTTAGATCACGGAGCCTACGAGCAGTACTTC. It translates to CASSLDHGAYEQYF.

The chain links TRBV6-1 to TRBJ2-7; D gene unclear. Germline CDR1 reads MNHNS; CDR2 reads SASEGT. V lost 1 base, J lost 0 bases, and 7 bases lay in between. The CDR3 is 14 amino acids. The CDR3 protein is CASSEVQASYEQYF. CDR3 in DNA: TGTGCCAGCAGTGAAGTTCAGGCCTCCTACGAGCAGTACTTC.

The chain employs TRBV6-4 and TRBJ1-2; a weak D match, TRBD1 (6 bases). V lost 2 bases and J 7 bases, leaving 11 bases between the germline ends. CDR3 length: 13 residues. Germline V gene lookup returns CDR1 MRHNA and CDR2 SNTAGT. The CDR3, as DNA: TGTGCCAGCAGTGACCACGAGGACAGTGGCTACACCTTC. Encoded protein: CASSDHEDSGYTF.

The V call is TRBV28, the J call TRBJ1-2, with D maybe TRBD1 (5 bases). V lost 8 bases to trimming and J lost 0 bases, with 10 bases between them. Germline assignment: CDR1 MDHEN and CDR2 SYDVKM. CDR3 length equals 13 residues. CDR3 DNA sequence: TGTGCCAGCCAGGGCACGGCTAACTATGGCTACACCTTC. Its protein is CASQGTANYGYTF.

The rearrangement uses TRBV19 and TRBJ2-1; possibly TRBD2 for D (6 bases). Deletions cut 3 bases from V and 6 bases from J, with 18 bases between. CDR1 and CDR2 (germline): LNHDA, SQIVND (reference sequence). There are 16 residues in the CDR3. The CDR3 DNA sequence: TGTGCCAGTAGTATCACCCCTCTTGGGGGACTCAATGAGCAGTTCTTC. Amino acids: CASSITPLGGLNEQFF.

The chain employs TRBV9 and TRBJ2-7, with D tentatively TRBD2 (6 bases). V lost 3 bases and J lost 0, with 10 bases in between. The CDR3 is 14 residues long. CDR1 and CDR2 (germline): SGDLS, YYNGEE. This CDR3 is CASSGLAVSYEQYF. The CDR3 DNA is TGTGCCAGCAGCGGATTAGCGGTCTCCTACGAGCAGTACTTC.

V gene TRBV2 combines with J gene TRBJ1-2; possible D gene TRBD1, 5 bases. Per the germline V gene, CDR1 is SNHLY and CDR2 is FYNNEI. This CDR3 is built from 15 residues. The germline V and J ends were trimmed by 6 bases and 4 bases, with 18 bases remaining between them. CDR3 protein: CASSHSQGGGYGYTF. CDR3 DNA sequence: TGTGCCAGCAGCCACTCCCAGGGAGGTGGCTATGGCTACACCTTC.

The V call is TRBV6-5, the J call TRBJ2-7, with 8 bases that match TRBD1. J lost 4 bases, V lost 4 bases, and 6 bases had no gene match. The germline gives CDR1 MNHEY, CDR2 SVGAGI. CDR3 length equals 14 residues. In nucleotides, the CDR3 is TGTGCCAGCAGTTTCCTGGACAGGGAGTACGAGCAGTACTTC. Amino acids: CASSFLDREYEQYF.

V gene TRBV4-1 combines with J gene TRBJ2-3; D possibly corresponds to TRBD1 (6 bases). The CDR3 is 17 residues long. The germline V gene has CDR1 MGHRA and CDR2 YSYEKL. V dropped 0 bases and J dropped 5 bases, with 18 bases sitting between them. This chain's CDR3 is CASSQDVTGSSRDTQYF. CDR3 DNA: TGCGCCAGCAGCCAAGACGTAACAGGGAGTTCGAGAGATACGCAGTATTTT.